This T cell receptor beta chain was sequenced for a study of blood T cell repertoires in COVID-19. Authors' analysis steps: How many nucleated cells were present was estimated from reference gene primer amplification. The repertoire was sequenced with immunoSEQ multiplex PCR; TCRdb's copy has only in-frame clones and lacks some. V, J and clone size are taken as reported in that table, and D and trimming were inferred from the DNA itself. Here the sample spans 200,000 to 250,000 clones, nearly 90% being singletons. This clone was observed a single time. CDR1 is LNHDA and CDR2 is SQIVND in the germline V gene (reference sequence). The length of the CDR3 is 15 residues. V was pared by 3 bases and J by 12 bases, with 11 bases of the junction left unmatched.

The sample comprised peripheral blood. This TCR came from a woman under 30 who had recovered from COVID-19. V usage is TRBV19 and J usage is TRBJ1-4, with TRBD1 identical over 9 bases. The CDR3 spells CASSIIWTGAAELFF. CDR3 DNA sequence: TGTGCCAGTAGTATCATCTGGACAGGGGCGGCGGAACTGTTTTTT.